Below, 19 T cell receptor beta chains from the same sample are listed, as sequenced in a study of T cell repertoires in cytomegalovirus infection. One entry per CDR3 protein, called by TCRdb with MiXCR from the reads. The sample shows under 850,000 distinct CDR3 sequences, less than 40% of them seen only once. Source material: PBMCs. The source is a human donor in good health (CMV status not recorded). Some clones in this sample may be carry-over from other donors' samples.

Worth noting for this clonotype: One junction end disagrees with the germline gene, perhaps due to a read error. The genes are TRBV12-3 or TRBV12-4 and TRBJ1-1; 7 nucleotides align to TRBD1. CDR3 length: 14 amino acids. CDR3 bases: TGTGCCAGCAGTTTCGGGACAGAGAACACTGAAGCTATCTTT. Amino acids: CASSFGTENTEAIF.

The chain is built from TRBV6-1 and TRBJ1-2; TRBD1 matches at 9 bases. After removal of 7 bases from V and 4 bases from J, the junction contained 10 bases not matched to a gene. From germline, CDR1 is MNHNS and CDR2 SASEGT. The CDR3 is made up of 15 amino acids. The CDR3 DNA follows: TGTGCCAGCAAGGTTTGGGACAGGGACCTCTATGGCTACACCTTC. It encodes CASKVWDRDLYGYTF.

On this clonotype: Likely a read error: the CDR3 ends without its conserved phenylalanine or tryptophan. V usage is TRBV2 and J usage is TRBJ2-5; 10 bases agree with TRBD2. CDR1 is SNHLY, CDR2 FYNNEI, per germline. The V segment lost 0 bases and the J segment 4 bases; nucleotides outside the gene matches: 5. The CDR3 totals 16 residues. CDR3 coding DNA: TGTGCCAGCAGTGAAGCGCGGCTAGCGGGAGCAGAGACCCAGTACTTA. This encodes CASSEARLAGAETQYL.

J is TRBJ1-2 and V is TRBV6-4; D perhaps matches TRBD1 (6 bases). The CDR3 is 15 amino acids. The germline gives CDR1 MRHNA, CDR2 SNTAGT. With 4 bases removed from V and 4 bases from J, the gap between germline ends came to 16 bases. The CDR3 protein is CASSVRRGASYGYTF. In nucleotides, the CDR3 is TGTGCCAGCAGTGTGAGGCGGGGGGCCAGCTATGGCTACACCTTC.

The chain recombines TRBV4-2 with TRBJ1-4; 10 nucleotides align to TRBD1. The germline V gene has CDR1 LGHNA and CDR2 YNFKEQ. The length of the CDR3 is 16 residues. J gave up 7 bases and V 2 bases, and 7 bases lay outside the gene matches. CDR3 bases: TGTGCCAGCAGCCAATGGATCTGGGACAGGGGTGAAAAACTGTTTTTT. Encoded protein: CASSQWIWDRGEKLFF.

This clonotype was detected ten times or more. The CDR3 DNA sequence: TGTGCCAGCAGCTTAGAGGTAGCGGGGGGATCAGAGCAGTACTTC. The encoded protein is CASSLEVAGGSEQYF. The chain links TRBV7-2 to TRBJ2-7; TRBD2 matches 10 bases. The trim removed 1 base at V and 7 bases at J, leaving 7 bases unmatched. Germline V gene data show CDR1 as SGHTA and CDR2 as FQGNSA. This CDR3 is 15 amino acids long.

About this clonotype: At one end, the junction sequence differs from germline, possibly due to a read error. CDR3 residues: CASSLQSGGGQPHHF. CDR3 sequence (DNA): TGTGCCAGCAGTCTCCAATCAGGGGGCGGTCAGCCCCATCATTTT. The chain employs TRBV12-3 or TRBV12-4 and TRBJ1-5; 8 positions agree with TRBD1. The CDR3 loop spans 15 amino acids.

In its sample, this clonotype was seen a few times. The chain combines TRBV6-1 with TRBJ1-3, with D hard to call. Germline values: CDR1 MNHNS, CDR2 SASEGT. This CDR3 has 15 amino acids. V lost 3 bases and J lost 0, with 9 bases in between. The CDR3 nucleotides are TGTGCCAGCAGTGACCGTCTCGACTCTGGAAACACCATATATTTT. Translation: CASSDRLDSGNTIYF.

This clonotype was recorded many times. The chain has TRBV11-2 and TRBJ2-2, with D unclear. Trimming removed 8 bases from V and 0 bases from J, with 7 bases in between. Germline lookup yields CDR1 SGHAT and CDR2 FQNNGV. The CDR3 is made up of 13 amino acids. This CDR3 reads CASGRSNTGELFF. CDR3 in DNA: TGTGCCAGCGGACGGTCGAACACCGGGGAGCTGTTTTTT.

The chain employs TRBV11-3 and TRBJ2-1, with 9 bases fitting TRBD2. V trimming: 4 bases; J trimming: 7 bases; junction bases outside the gene matches: 8. This CDR3 is 15 amino acids long. Germline lookup yields CDR1 SGHNT and CDR2 YENEEA. CDR3: CASSSRGSGSNEQFF. In nucleotides, the CDR3 is TGTGCCAGCAGCTCTCGGGGTAGCGGGAGTAATGAGCAGTTCTTC.

V usage is TRBV12-3 or TRBV12-4 and J usage is TRBJ2-1; D remains unclear. The CDR3 totals 12 residues. Trimming cost V 3 bases and J 4 bases, with 4 bases left between them. CDR3: CASSFEYNEQFF. In DNA, the CDR3 is TGTGCCAGCAGTTTTGAATACAATGAGCAGTTCTTC.

This chain uses TRBV20-1 with TRBJ1-1, with D unresolved. With 2 bases removed from V and 10 bases from J, the gap between germline ends came to 14 bases. The CDR3 covers 12 residues. Per the germline V gene, CDR1 is DFQATT and CDR2 is SNEGSKA (reference sequence). CDR3: CSARNPGSSAFF. CDR3 sequence (DNA): TGCAGTGCTAGAAACCCCGGTAGTTCAGCTTTCTTT.

V usage is TRBV29-1 and J usage is TRBJ1-1; D not certain. V was shortened by 7 bases and J by 4 bases, with 22 bases between the two germline ends. Germline loops: CDR1 SQVTM, CDR2 ANQGSEA. The CDR3 loop spans 15 amino acids. CDR3 coding DNA: TGCAGCGGCCGGAAGTGCTCCCGGGGTGCCACTGAAGCTTTCTTT. It translates to CSGRKCSRGATEAFF.

This clonotype has a single count. J is TRBJ1-5 and V is TRBV30; D ambiguous. This CDR3 contains 16 residues. CDR1 is GTSNPN, CDR2 SVGIG, per germline (reference sequence). Trimming shortened V by 0 bases and J by 1 base, and 13 bases separated the two germline ends. CDR3 amino acids: CAWSVPPFLSNQPQHF. CDR3 coding DNA: TGTGCCTGGAGTGTACCGCCGTTTCTGAGCAATCAGCCCCAGCATTTT. Filled out from reference TRBV30 and TRBJ1-5, the complete variable domain reads SQTIHQWPATLVQPVGSPLSLECTVEGTSNPNLYWYRQAAGRGLQLLFYSVGIGQISSEVPQNLSASRPQDRQFILSSKKLLLSDSGFYLCAWSVPPFLSNQPQHFGDGTRLSIL.

This rearrangement joins TRBV20-1 to TRBJ2-5; D is unresolved. This CDR3 has 13 residues. CDR1 DFQATT and CDR2 SNEGSKA come from the germline V gene (reference sequence). The V gene lost 0 bases and the J gene lost 2 bases, with 7 bases spanning the gap. CDR3 protein: CSARDAYQETQYF. CDR3 in DNA: TGCAGTGCTAGAGATGCCTATCAAGAGACCCAGTACTTC.

The chain uses TRBV7-9 and TRBJ2-3; 7 nucleotides line up with TRBD2. This CDR3 region has 15 residues. Germline loops: CDR1 SEHNR, CDR2 FQNEAQ (reference sequence). The junction had 7 bases not matched to a gene; V was cut back by 4 bases and J by 3 bases. This CDR3 reads CASSSSGRETDTQYF. CDR3 DNA sequence: TGTGCCAGCAGCTCCTCGGGGCGGGAGACAGATACGCAGTATTTT.

CDR3: CASSSTAINEKLFF. The DNA of the CDR3 is TGTGCCAGCAGCTCGACCGCGATTAATGAAAAACTGTTTTTT. The V gene is TRBV7-9, the J gene TRBJ1-4; D is undetermined. CDR3 length: 14 residues. The germline V gene encodes CDR1 SEHNR and CDR2 FQNEAQ (reference sequence). Trimming took off 4 bases at V and 4 bases at J, with 10 bases between the two ends.

This clonotype was counted between two and nine times. V is TRBV7-2 and J is TRBJ1-2, with a tentative D call TRBD1 (6 bases). Germline V CDR1 and CDR2: SGHTA, FQGNSA. Trimming removed 5 bases at V and 8 bases at J, with 21 bases between. This CDR3 is built from 15 residues. The CDR3 region is CASSQSGGGLGGYTF. CDR3 coding DNA: TGTGCCAGCAGCCAATCCGGAGGGGGGTTAGGCGGCTACACCTTC.

There are a few counts of this clonotype. The chain joins TRBV28 to TRBJ1-2, with unresolved D. Trimming took 2 bases from V and 0 from J, leaving 7 bases between them. In germline, CDR1 is MDHEN, CDR2 SYDVKM. The length of the CDR3 is 14 residues. The CDR3 DNA sequence: TGTGCCAGCAGTTTAGGACTTACTAACTATGGCTACACCTTC. This encodes CASSLGLTNYGYTF.